This TCR beta chain was observed in a study of graft-versus-host responses after intestinal transplantation. Study summary: Anti-thymocyte globulin induction preceded two to four years of tacrolimus and steroid maintenance in all recipients. Study results and caveats: Allograft graft-versus-host to host-versus-graft clonal ratios ran high in patients with graft-donor T cell macrochimerism. GvH clones occurred in recipient marrow; some first appeared in ileum or blood. Early HvG declines after transplant were associated with peak circulating GvH clone levels.

To note about this clone: What it binds is unknown.

The data were produced by immunoSEQ multiplex PCR, yet TCRdb's version contains in-frame clones alone and is incomplete. The data contain some 80,000 clones, 91% of them singletons. The CDR3 sequence is 14 residues long. Germline CDR1 reads MGHRA; CDR2 reads YSYEKL. Trimming removed 0 bases at V and 7 bases at J, with 10 bases between. The sample was unstimulated CD8+ T cells sorted from spleen or lymph node cells, taken before transplant. The chain combines TRBV4-1 with TRBJ1-5; D perhaps matches TRBD1 (5 bases). The receptor comes from a human donor who was the organ donor for an intestinal transplant. CDR3 bases: TGCGCCAGCAGCCAAGATCGGGGGGTCCAGCCCCAGCATTTT. As protein: CASSQDRGVQPQHF.